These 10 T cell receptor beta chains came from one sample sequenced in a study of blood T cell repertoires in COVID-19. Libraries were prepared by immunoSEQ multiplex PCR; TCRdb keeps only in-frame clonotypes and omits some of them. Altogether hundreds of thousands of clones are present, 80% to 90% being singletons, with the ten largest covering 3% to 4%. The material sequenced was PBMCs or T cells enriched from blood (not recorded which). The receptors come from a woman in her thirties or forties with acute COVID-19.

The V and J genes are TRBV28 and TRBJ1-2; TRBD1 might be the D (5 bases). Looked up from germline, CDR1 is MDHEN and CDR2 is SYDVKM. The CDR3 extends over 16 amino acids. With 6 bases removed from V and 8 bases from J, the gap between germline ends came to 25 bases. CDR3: CASSGGAVAGVKGYTF. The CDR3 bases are TGTGCCAGCAGCGGGGGAGCTGTTGCGGGCGTAAAGGGCTACACCTTC.

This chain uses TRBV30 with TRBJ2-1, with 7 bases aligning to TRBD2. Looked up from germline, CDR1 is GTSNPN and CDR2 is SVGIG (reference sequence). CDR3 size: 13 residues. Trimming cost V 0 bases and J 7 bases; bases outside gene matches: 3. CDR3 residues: CAWSVGRENEQFF. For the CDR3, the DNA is TGTGCCTGGAGTGTGGGGCGGGAGAATGAGCAGTTCTTC.

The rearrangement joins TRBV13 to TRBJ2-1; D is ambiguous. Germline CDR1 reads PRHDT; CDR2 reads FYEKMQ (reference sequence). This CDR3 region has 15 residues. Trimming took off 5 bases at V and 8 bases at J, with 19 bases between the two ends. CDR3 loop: CASSARSRVLDEQFF. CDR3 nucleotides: TGTGCCAGCAGCGCCCGCTCCCGGGTGTTGGATGAGCAGTTCTTC.

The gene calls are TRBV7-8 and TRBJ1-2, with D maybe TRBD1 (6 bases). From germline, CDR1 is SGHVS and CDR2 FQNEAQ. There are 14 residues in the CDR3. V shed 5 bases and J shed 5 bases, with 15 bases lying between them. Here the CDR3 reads CASSPGLGAYGYTF. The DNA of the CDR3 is TGTGCCAGCAGCCCCGGGCTGGGGGCTTATGGCTACACCTTC.

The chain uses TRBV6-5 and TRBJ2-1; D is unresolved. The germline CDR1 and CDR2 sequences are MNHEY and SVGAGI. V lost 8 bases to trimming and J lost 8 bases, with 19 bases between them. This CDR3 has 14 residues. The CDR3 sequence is CASFRLNQEDEQFF. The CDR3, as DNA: TGTGCCAGCTTCCGACTGAACCAAGAGGATGAGCAGTTCTTC.

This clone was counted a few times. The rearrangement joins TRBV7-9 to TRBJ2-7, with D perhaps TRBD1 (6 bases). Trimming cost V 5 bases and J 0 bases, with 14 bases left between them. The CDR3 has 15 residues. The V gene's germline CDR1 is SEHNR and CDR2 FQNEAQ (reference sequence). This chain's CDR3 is CASSHRDKPSYEQYF. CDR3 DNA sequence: TGTGCCAGCAGCCATCGGGACAAGCCCTCCTACGAGCAGTACTTC.

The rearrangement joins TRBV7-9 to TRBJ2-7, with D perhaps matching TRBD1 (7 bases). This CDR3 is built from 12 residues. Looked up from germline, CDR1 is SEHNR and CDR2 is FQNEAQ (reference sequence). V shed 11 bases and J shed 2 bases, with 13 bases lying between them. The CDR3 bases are TGTGCCGGAGGGACAGAGACCTACGAGCAGTACTTC. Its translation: CAGGTETYEQYF.

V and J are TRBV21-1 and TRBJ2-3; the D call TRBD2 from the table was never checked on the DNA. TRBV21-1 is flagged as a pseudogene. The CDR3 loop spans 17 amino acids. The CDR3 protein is CASSKTPLAARRGTQYF. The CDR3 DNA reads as TGTGCCAGCAGCAAAACGCCCTTGGCAGCACGTCGGGGTACGCAGTATTTT.

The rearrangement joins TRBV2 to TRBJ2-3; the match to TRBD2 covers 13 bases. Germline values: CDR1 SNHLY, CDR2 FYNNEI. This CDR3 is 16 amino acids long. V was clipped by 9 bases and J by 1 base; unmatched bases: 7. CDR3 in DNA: TGTGCCAGACGACTAGCGGGAGGCCGCGGCACAGATACGCAGTATTTT. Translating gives CARRLAGGRGTDTQYF. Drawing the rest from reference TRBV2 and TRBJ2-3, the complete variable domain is EPEVTQTPSHQVTQMGQEVILRCVPISNHLYFYWYRQILGQKVEFLVSFYNNEISEKSEIFDDQFSVERPDGSNFTLKIRSTKLEDSAMYFCARRLAGGRGTDTQYFGPGTRLTVL.

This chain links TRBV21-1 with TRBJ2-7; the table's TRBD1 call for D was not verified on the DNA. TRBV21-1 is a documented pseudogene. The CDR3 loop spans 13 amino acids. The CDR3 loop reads CASSRQGKWEQYF. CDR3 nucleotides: TGTGCCAGCAGTCGCCAGGGGAAGTGGGAGCAGTACTTC.